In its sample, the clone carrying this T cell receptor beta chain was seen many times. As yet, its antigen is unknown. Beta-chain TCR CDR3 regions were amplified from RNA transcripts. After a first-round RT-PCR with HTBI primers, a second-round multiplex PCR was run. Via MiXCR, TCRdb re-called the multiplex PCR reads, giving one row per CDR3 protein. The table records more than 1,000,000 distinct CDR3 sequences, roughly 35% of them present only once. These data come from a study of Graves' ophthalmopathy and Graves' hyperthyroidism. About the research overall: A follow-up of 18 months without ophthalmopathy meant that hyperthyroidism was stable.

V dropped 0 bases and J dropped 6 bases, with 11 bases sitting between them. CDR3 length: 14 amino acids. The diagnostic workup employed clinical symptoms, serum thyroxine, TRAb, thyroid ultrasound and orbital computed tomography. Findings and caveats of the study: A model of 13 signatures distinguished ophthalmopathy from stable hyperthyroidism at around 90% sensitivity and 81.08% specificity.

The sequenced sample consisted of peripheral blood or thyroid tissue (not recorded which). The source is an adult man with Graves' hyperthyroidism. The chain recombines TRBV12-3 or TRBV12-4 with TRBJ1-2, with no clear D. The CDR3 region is CASSLAGIPHGYTF. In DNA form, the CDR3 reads TGTGCCAGCAGTTTAGCCGGAATACCTCATGGCTACACCTTC.